This TCR beta chain was found in a study of T cells in Graves' hyperthyroidism and ophthalmopathy (dated by TCRdb to the late 2010s). At the level of the whole study: Peripheral blood was sampled at the time of initial diagnosis, prior to any treatment. To identify TCR V-J signatures that set the groups apart, the researchers used a discovery cohort of about a hundred patients, made up of fewer than 50 with Graves' ophthalmopathy and 57 with stable Graves' hyperthyroidism. Prospective prediction of ophthalmopathy was tested in an independent validation cohort of 18 to 20 hyperthyroidism patients and 17 patients who later progressed to ophthalmopathy. The approximately 100 discovery patients were divided at random into training and test sets in a 7:3 ratio. Thyroid tissue and blood T-cell repertoires from over 5 Graves' hyperthyroidism patients were also compared in the study. Following sampling, methimazole starting at 30 mg daily was given to hyperthyroidism patients, and high-dose intravenous methylprednisolone was given to ophthalmopathy patients. According to the paper, TCR Vbeta CDR3 sequencing was carried out on about 140 peripheral blood samples, which came from over 40 ophthalmopathy, 70 to 80 hyperthyroidism and approximately 17 progressor patients. Study-wide findings and limitations: No statistical method was used to set the sample size in advance, and investigators knew the group allocation. During validation, the model predicted progression to ophthalmopathy a median of approximately six months ahead of onset, with more than 55% sensitivity and around 73% specificity. Blood samples also contained most of the expanded thyroid clonotypes (frequency above 0.001), which suggests that blood repertoires may reflect thyroid immune responses. A 13 V-J signature model separated ophthalmopathy from stable hyperthyroidism, with around 90% sensitivity and 81.08% specificity in cross-validation and 80%/75% in testing.

Trimming at the junction amounts to 4 bases on V and 4 bases on J, and the germline ends lie 10 bases apart. As encoded in the germline V gene, CDR1 is MDHEN while CDR2 is SYDVKM. The CDR3 numbers 13 residues from cysteine through phenylalanine. Only CDR3 DNA is held: 39 bases, read in frame from base 1. The sample holds many counts of this clonotype. Its antigen remains undetermined. Qualities for individual bases were not recorded, and no much larger clone is one base off. Ophthalmopathy patients had moderately to severely active disease, Clinical Activity Score of at least 3, NOSPECS grade of at least 4, and duration under 3 months. The study excluded patients with uncontrolled infections, other autoimmune diseases, pregnancy or lactation. Diagnoses relied on clinical symptoms, serum thyroxine and TRAb, thyroid ultrasound and orbital computed tomography. Ficoll-Paque density gradient centrifugation was used to isolate PBMCs from approximately 10 ml of fresh peripheral blood. Trizol reagent was used to extract total RNA, and RNA quality was then checked on an Agilent 2100 Bioanalyzer.

The TCR beta CDR3 regions were amplified from RNA transcripts. The first round of RT-PCR for the TCR CDR3 was performed with the HTBI primer set and the Qiagen OneStep RT-PCR kit. A second multiplex PCR round built the libraries, followed by size selection and purification. Sequencing of the libraries was done on an Illumina HiSeq2000 using paired-end 100 bp reads. The paper's data handling went like this. SOAPnuke was used to process the raw data, with reads discarded if the reads contained adapters or uncalled bases, had a mean Phred below 15, or lacked an exact constant-primer or identifier match. High-quality paired reads were merged with COPE v1.2.5, and unique nucleotide sequences were defined as clonotypes. MiTCR v1.1 was used to align clonotypes to the IMGT TRBV, TRBD and TRBJ reference segments. Only V-J combinations with frequency above 0.0001, covering 98% to 99.2% of repertoires, were analysed. A TCS score was defined as the ratio of F50 (clonal expansion) to E x V (chaos), with BLOSUM62-based TCRdist applied between CDR3 peptides within each V-J. Welch's t-statistics and random forest reduced just over 500 V-J features to 10 to 15, which were used in a naive Bayes classifier (R e1071). TCRdb passed the public sequencing reads through fastp at Q25 and MiXCR, retaining productive beta sequences. Here each entry gathers all rows of one CDR3 protein and keeps the most common genes and DNA. The authors' filters were not applied to this entry. In all, the sample holds 350,000 or so distinct CDR3 sequences, and around a sixth of those were seen once. The top ten hold less than 20% of the sample.

The rearranged chain carries TRBV28 and TRBJ1-2, with a weak D call of TRBD1 (5 bases match). Sample: blood. This TCR derives from a woman between 35 and 50 years old with Graves' ophthalmopathy. The CDR3 region reads CASSSGGGYGYTF. The bases are TGTGCCAGCAGTTCGGGGGGAGGCTATGGCTACACCTTC.